These 17 T cell receptor beta chains were sequenced from one sample in a study of shared clonotypes between healthy human individuals. TCRdb's table, derived via immunoSEQ multiplex PCR, lists solely in-frame clones and lacks some. Of some 2,500,000 clones listed, just under 95% were seen once; the top ten hold more than 0.35%. The specimen sequenced was naive CD4+ T cells from PBMCs. Subset given: CD45RA+ positively selected. The source of these receptors is a man aged 18 to 30 in good health. Some clones in this sample may be carry-over from other donors' samples.

The J gene is TRBJ1-2, the V gene TRBV28; D possibly corresponds to TRBD1 (5 bases). V dropped 7 bases and J dropped 2 bases, with 11 bases sitting between them. CDR1 and CDR2 (germline): MDHEN, SYDVKM. This CDR3 comprises 13 residues. CDR3 residues: CASNAGRNYGYTF. Written as DNA, the CDR3 is TGTGCCAGCAACGCGGGACGGAACTATGGCTACACCTTC.

The chain has TRBV7-9 and TRBJ2-1, with 12 bases aligning to TRBD2. The CDR3 runs 18 residues. The ends lost 5 bases at V and 9 bases at J; junction bases unmatched: 17. CDR1 is SEHNR, CDR2 FQNEAQ, per germline (reference sequence). Here the CDR3 DNA reads TGTGCCAGCAGCCTCGGAACTAGCGGGAGGAGGGGGCGCGGTGAGCAGTTCTTC. It is translated as CASSLGTSGRRGRGEQFF.

Note on this clone: Its ends do not fully match the called genes, so a read error is possible. The chain is built from TRBV30 and TRBJ1-6; tentative D call: TRBD1 (5 bases). CDR3 length: 11 residues. Germline CDR1 and CDR2: GTSNPN and SVGIG (reference sequence). This CDR3 reads CAWKGWGSPLF. The CDR3 DNA follows: TGTGCCTGGAAGGGGTGGGGGAGTCCGCTCTTT.

The DNA of the CDR3 is TGTGCCAGCAGCGTAGTGTCGATGGGACAGGGAACGGACAATGAGCAGTTCTTC. Its protein is CASSVVSMGQGTDNEQFF. This chain joins TRBV9 and TRBJ2-1, with TRBD1 matching over 9 bases. The CDR3 is 18 amino acids. J gave up 5 bases and V 0 bases, and 12 bases lay outside the gene matches. The germline CDR1 and CDR2 sequences are SGDLS and YYNGEE.

J is TRBJ1-1 and V is TRBV11-2; no definite D call. Trimming took off 1 base at V and 3 bases at J, with 6 bases between the two ends. This CDR3 is built from 13 residues. Germline assignment: CDR1 SGHAT and CDR2 FQNNGV. The CDR3 nucleotides are TGTGCCAGCAGCTTAGTTGGGGACACTGAAGCTTTCTTT. Protein: CASSLVGDTEAFF.

This rearrangement joins TRBV9 to TRBJ1-5; D might be TRBD1 (5 bases). Trimming stripped 4 bases from V and 6 bases from J, with 17 bases between. Germline V gene sequence: CDR1 SGDLS, CDR2 YYNGEE. The CDR3 runs 15 residues. The CDR3 loop is CASSSRGVLGQPQHF. The CDR3 coding sequence is TGTGCCAGCAGCTCCCGGGGGGTTTTGGGTCAGCCCCAGCATTTT.

The chain links TRBV5-4 to TRBJ2-7; 9 bases agree with TRBD1. Trimming took 3 bases from V and 2 from J; bases not matched to a gene: 9. This CDR3 has 16 amino acids. CDR1 and CDR2 from the germline V gene are SGHNT and YYREEE (reference sequence). CDR3 region: CASSSARTGGTYEQYF. CDR3 bases: TGTGCCAGCAGCTCGGCCCGAACAGGGGGCACCTACGAGCAGTACTTC.

This chain links TRBV9 with TRBJ2-3; D is possibly TRBD1 (5 bases). Germline-derived CDR1 and CDR2 are SGDLS and YYNGEE. The CDR3 is 15 residues long. V lost 2 bases, J lost 6 bases, and 16 bases lay in between. This CDR3 is CASSVQLRDGDTQYF. Here the CDR3 DNA reads TGTGCCAGCAGCGTTCAACTCAGGGATGGCGATACGCAGTATTTT.

With regard to this clone: Other DNA sequences in the sample encode the same CDR3. The gene calls are TRBV19 and TRBJ1-3; D not certain. Trimming removed 4 bases at V and 4 bases at J, with 5 bases between. Germline values: CDR1 LNHDA, CDR2 SQIVND (reference sequence). There are 12 residues in the CDR3. The CDR3 DNA sequence: TGTGCCAGTAGTACCGCGGGAAACACCATATATTTT. Translation: CASSTAGNTIYF.

A few counts support this clone. The chain uses TRBV19 and TRBJ1-5, with D possibly matching TRBD1 (5 bases). The germline gives CDR1 LNHDA, CDR2 SQIVND (reference sequence). The V end lost 4 bases, the J end lost 0 bases, and 13 bases lay between the germline ends. This CDR3 has 16 residues. CDR3 sequence reads: CASSRRGDYSNQPQHF. The CDR3 coding sequence is TGTGCCAGTAGTAGGCGGGGCGATTATAGCAATCAGCCCCAGCATTTT. The complete variable domain, with remaining parts taken from reference TRBV19 and TRBJ1-5, reads DGGITQSPKYLFRKEGQNVTLSCEQNLNHDAMYWYRQDPGQGLRLIYYSQIVNDFQKGDIAEGYSVSREKKESFPLTVTSAQKNPTAFYLCASSRRGDYSNQPQHFGDGTRLSIL.

The gene calls are TRBV5-1 and TRBJ2-7; D could derive from TRBD1 or TRBD2 (5 bases each). The CDR3 extends over 15 amino acids. Germline V gives CDR1 SGHRS, CDR2 YFSETQ. Deletions cut 4 bases from V and 0 bases from J, with 14 bases between. The CDR3 nucleotides read TGCGCCAGCAGCAAGAACCGGGACGGCTCCTACGAGCAGTACTTC. It specifies CASSKNRDGSYEQYF. Complete variable domain (other parts from reference TRBV5-1 and TRBJ2-7): KAGVTQTPRYLIKTRGQQVTLSCSPISGHRSVSWYQQTPGQGLQFLFEYFSETQRNKGNFPGRFSGRQFSNSRSEMNVSTLELGDSALYLCASSKNRDGSYEQYFGPGTRLTVT.

The chain links TRBV7-2 to TRBJ1-2; D is perhaps TRBD1 (6 bases). The germline V gene has CDR1 SGHTA and CDR2 FQGNSA. Trimming took off 0 bases at V and 0 bases at J, with 8 bases between the two ends. The CDR3 consists of 15 residues. Written as DNA, the CDR3 is TGTGCCAGCAGCTTAGCGGGACAAACTAACTATGGCTACACCTTC. As protein: CASSLAGQTNYGYTF.

The gene calls are TRBV19 and TRBJ2-5; TRBD2 aligns across 7 bases. The CDR3 has 14 amino acids. V was pared by 3 bases and J by 2 bases, with 3 bases of the junction left unmatched. Germline lookup yields CDR1 LNHDA and CDR2 SQIVND (reference sequence). CDR3 region: CASSIQGGQETQYF. CDR3 sequence (DNA): TGTGCCAGTAGTATCCAGGGAGGGCAAGAGACCCAGTACTTC.

In regard to this clone: Other DNA sequences from this sample encode an identical CDR3 as well. V gene TRBV9 combines with J gene TRBJ2-3; D unresolved. Germline V gene data show CDR1 as SGDLS and CDR2 as YYNGEE. This CDR3 is 13 amino acids long. Trimming removed 4 bases at V and 3 bases at J, with 9 bases between. CDR3 nucleotides: TGTGCCAGCAGCCCCCAGTCGACAGATACGCAGTATTTT. The encoded protein is CASSPQSTDTQYF.

In this sample, this clone turned up once. This sequence joins TRBV4-1 and TRBJ2-7; 10 bases map to TRBD2. The J segment lost 2 bases and the V segment lost 2 bases, leaving 9 bases of the junction unmatched. The CDR3 extends over 17 amino acids. The germline CDR1 and CDR2 sequences are MGHRA and YSYEKL. The CDR3 spells CASSQSLGAGGTYEQYF. The CDR3, as DNA: TGCGCCAGCAGCCAAAGCCTAGGAGCGGGGGGGACCTACGAGCAGTACTTC.

The chain links TRBV5-1 to TRBJ1-4, with TRBD1 as a possible D gene (6 bases). Trimming cost V 0 bases and J 8 bases, with 14 bases left between them. The CDR3 extends over 15 amino acids. In germline, CDR1 is SGHRS, CDR2 YFSETQ. CDR3 amino acids: CASSLGTTGNEKLFF. In DNA, the CDR3 is TGCGCCAGCAGCTTGGGTACTACAGGGAACGAAAAACTGTTTTTT.

The gene calls are TRBV29-1 and TRBJ2-7; D is unresolved. The CDR3 contains 11 residues. Trimming removed 4 bases from V and 2 bases from J, with 6 bases in between. Germline-derived CDR1 and CDR2 are SQVTM and ANQGSEA. This CDR3 is CSVVATYEQYF. The CDR3 nucleotides are TGCAGCGTTGTGGCGACCTACGAGCAGTACTTC.